Each of the 13 T cell receptor beta chains below was sequenced from the same sample in a study of identical twins. TCRdb reprocessed the 5' RACE reads with MiXCR, giving one entry per CDR3 protein. The profile covers some 300,000 distinct CDR3 sequences, with about 12% appearing a single time and around 6.9% taken by the ten largest. These same records also appear under a second study, on yellow fever vaccine responses in identical twins.

The specimen sequenced was CD8+ T cells sorted from blood. All receptors come from a woman aged 18-29 years in good health.

The chain is built from TRBV27 and TRBJ2-1; D unclear. Trimming shortened V by 2 bases and J by 0 bases, and 11 bases separated the two germline ends. Germline CDR1 is MNHEY and CDR2 is SMNVEV (reference sequence). This CDR3 contains 16 residues. The CDR3 coding sequence is TGTGCCAGCAGTTTAGTCTACGTACCCTCCTACAATGAGCAGTTCTTC. Translation gives CASSLVYVPSYNEQFF.

In its sample, this clonotype was seen a few times. The rearrangement joins TRBV4-2 to TRBJ2-5; D call uncertain. This CDR3 spans 14 amino acids. Per the germline V gene, CDR1 is LGHNA and CDR2 is YNFKEQ. V lost 3 bases to trimming and J lost 5 bases, with 13 bases between them. CDR3 region: CASSQVPRSETQYF. The CDR3 bases are TGTGCCAGCAGCCAGGTCCCGAGGTCGGAGACCCAGTACTTC.

This clonotype was seen more than once but under ten times. The V and J genes are TRBV7-9 and TRBJ2-7; the match to TRBD2 covers 10 bases. Trimming at V came to 5 bases and at J to 3 bases, leaving 4 bases not matched to a gene. Per germline, CDR1 SEHNR and CDR2 FQNEAQ (reference sequence). CDR3 length: 14 amino acids. CDR3 loop: CASSTGTSDYEQYF. The CDR3 nucleotides read TGTGCCAGCAGCACCGGGACTAGCGACTACGAGCAGTACTTC. Combining the CDR3 with reference TRBV7-9 and TRBJ2-7 gives the whole variable domain DTGVSQNPRHKITKRGQNVTFRCDPISEHNRLYWYRQTLGQGPEFLTYFQNEAQLEKSRLLSDRFSAERPKGSFSTLEIQRTEQGDSAMYLCASSTGTSDYEQYFGPGTRLTVT.

In DNA, the CDR3 is TGTGCCAGCAGTGAAAACCAGGGGGTTGAGCAGTACGTC. It codes for CASSENQGVEQYV. This chain links TRBV6-1 with TRBJ2-7; 7 bases match TRBD1. Germline lookup yields CDR1 MNHNS and CDR2 SASEGT. V trimming: 2 bases; J trimming: 7 bases; junction bases outside the gene matches: 5. This CDR3 region has 13 residues.

The V and J genes are TRBV29-1 and TRBJ2-3; the match to TRBD2 covers 7 bases. CDR1 SQVTM and CDR2 ANQGSEA come from the germline V gene. The V and J ends lost 2 bases and 4 bases, in that order; junction bases with no gene match: 9. The CDR3 spans 15 residues. The CDR3 reads CSVENPGGSADTQYF. CDR3 sequence (DNA): TGCAGCGTTGAAAACCCTGGCGGGAGTGCAGATACGCAGTATTTT.

The V and J genes are TRBV19 and TRBJ2-1, with TRBD1 matching 7 bases. In germline, CDR1 is LNHDA, CDR2 SQIVND (reference sequence). With V trimmed by 3 bases and J by 8 bases, 7 bases remained unmatched. The CDR3 extends over 14 amino acids. CDR3 loop: CASSISSTGDEQFF. The CDR3 nucleotides read TGTGCCAGTAGTATCTCTTCCACAGGGGATGAGCAGTTCTTC.

This clonotype was observed a few times. The chain combines TRBV10-3 with TRBJ2-7, with a tentative D call TRBD1 (6 bases). Germline V CDR1 and CDR2: ENHRY, SYGVKD. The CDR3 has 11 amino acids. V was shortened by 6 bases and J by 4 bases, with 7 bases between the two germline ends. Written as DNA, the CDR3 is TGTGCCATCAGACAGGGTTACGAGCAGTACTTC. It encodes CAIRQGYEQYF.

This clonotype was detected a few times. The V and J genes are TRBV20-1 and TRBJ2-1, with D hard to call. Per the germline V gene, CDR1 is DFQATT and CDR2 is SNEGSKA (reference sequence). The V end lost 3 bases, the J end lost 4 bases, and 16 bases lay between the germline ends. This CDR3 is 15 amino acids long. The CDR3 region has the DNA TGCAGTGCTAGGGTTAGCCTCTCGCCATACAATGAGCAGTTCTTC. Its protein product is CSARVSLSPYNEQFF.

The chain recombines TRBV29-1 with TRBJ2-7, with D perhaps assigned TRBD1 or TRBD2 (5 bases each). Germline V lookup: CDR1 SQVTM, CDR2 ANQGSEA. CDR3 length equals 14 residues. The CDR3 region has the DNA TGCAAAACCCCGACAGCCCGGGACTCCTACGAGCAGTACGTC. Its protein is CKTPTARDSYEQYV.

J is TRBJ2-7 and V is TRBV29-1, with 10 positions matching TRBD2. Germline-derived CDR1 and CDR2 are SQVTM and ANQGSEA. The CDR3 consists of 14 residues. V shed 7 bases and J 0 bases; nucleotides not matched to a gene: 6. The CDR3 sequence is CSALSGRVSYEQYF. The DNA of the CDR3 is TGCAGCGCCCTAAGCGGGAGGGTCTCCTACGAGCAGTACTTC.

V gene TRBV7-2 combines with J gene TRBJ2-5; D is possibly TRBD1 (6 bases). V was cut by 3 bases and J by 5 bases, with 13 bases left in between. The CDR3 has 14 residues. Germline V gene sequence: CDR1 SGHTA, CDR2 FQGNSA. The DNA for the CDR3 is TGTGCCAGCAGCTTCGTCACAGGGCGGGAGACCCAGTACTTC. This encodes CASSFVTGRETQYF.

The rearrangement uses TRBV20-1 and TRBJ2-7; possible D gene TRBD1, 5 bases. The germline CDR1 and CDR2 sequences are DFQATT and SNEGSKA (reference sequence). V shed 0 bases and J shed 3 bases, with 21 bases lying between them. The CDR3 runs to 17 residues. CDR3 amino acids: CSARDQKHPQGLYEQYF. The CDR3, as DNA: TGCAGTGCTAGAGACCAGAAGCATCCTCAGGGCCTCTACGAGCAGTACTTC.

The chain recombines TRBV27 with TRBJ2-1; a possible D gene is TRBD2 (5 bases). This CDR3 has 14 residues. Trimming took off 5 bases at V and 4 bases at J, with 12 bases between the two ends. Germline CDR1 and CDR2: MNHEY and SMNVEV (reference sequence). CDR3 sequence reads: CASSRSGAYNEQFF. The DNA of the CDR3 is TGTGCCAGCAGTAGAAGCGGAGCTTACAATGAGCAGTTCTTC.